Presented here are 20 T cell receptor beta chains from one specimen sequenced in a study of PD-1 blockade in classical Hodgkin lymphoma. TCRdb keeps only in-frame clones here, not all; method: immunoSEQ multiplex PCR. In the table there are roughly 48,000 clones, around nine tenths of which are singletons. Time point here: cycle 4 day 1 (C4D1), after less than seven weeks of nivolumab. All patients experienced relapse after autologous stem cell transplantation, and brentuximab vedotin exposure was variable. The material sequenced was peripheral blood mononuclear cells (PBMCs), taken before the fourth cycle of nivolumab. The receptor source for this set is a human donor with classical Hodgkin lymphoma.

The rearrangement joins TRBV27 to TRBJ2-1; D could derive from TRBD1 or TRBD2 (5 bases each). V was trimmed by 4 bases and J by 6 bases, leaving 13 bases between them. Per the germline V gene, CDR1 is MNHEY and CDR2 is SMNVEV (reference sequence). CDR3 length: 14 residues. For the CDR3, the DNA is TGTGCCAGCAGTTCTGAGGGGCCCACCAATGAGCAGTTCTTC. Protein: CASSSEGPTNEQFF.

The chain is built from TRBV5-4 and TRBJ2-7; 7 bases align to TRBD2. The CDR3 extends over 15 amino acids. J was trimmed by 5 bases and V by 7 bases; bases with no gene match: 15. CDR1 SGHNT and CDR2 YYREEE come from the germline V gene (reference sequence). The CDR3: CASRDGGEGPNEQYF. The CDR3 coding sequence is TGTGCCAGCCGGGATGGGGGGGAGGGCCCCAACGAGCAGTACTTC.

The V call is TRBV7-2, the J call TRBJ1-6; D is unresolved. From germline, CDR1 is SGHTA and CDR2 FQGNSA. The V end was cut by 5 bases, the J end by 10 bases, with 15 bases between. The CDR3 sequence is 14 residues long. CDR3 bases: TGTGCCAGCAGCACAATACAGATCCGATCACCCCTCCACTTT. Protein product: CASSTIQIRSPLHF.

V and J are TRBV29-1 and TRBJ1-4; TRBD1 is a possible D gene (6 bases). Germline V gives CDR1 SQVTM, CDR2 ANQGSEA. The V gene lost 7 bases and the J gene lost 7 bases, with 16 bases spanning the gap. The CDR3 has 13 residues. The CDR3 bases are TGCAGCGGTGCAGGGGCAGGTAGTGAAAAACTGTTTTTT. It yields the protein CSGAGAGSEKLFF.

The chain combines TRBV6-1 with TRBJ2-2; 7 bases agree with TRBD2. V trimming: 11 bases; J trimming: 4 bases; junction bases outside the gene matches: 10. CDR1 MNHNS and CDR2 SASEGT come from the germline V gene. The CDR3 totals 14 residues. CDR3 nucleotides: TGTGCCGGGGGGGTACAGACACTCACCGGGGAGCTGTTTTTT. This codes for CAGGVQTLTGELFF.

This clone was counted only a few times. J is TRBJ1-1 and V is TRBV5-1, with D uncertain. The CDR3 extends over 14 amino acids. Trimming shortened V by 1 base and J by 4 bases, and 11 bases separated the two germline ends. The V gene's germline CDR1 is SGHRS and CDR2 YFSETQ. This chain's CDR3 is CASSLYTWLTEAFF. CDR3 coding DNA: TGCGCCAGCAGCTTGTACACGTGGCTCACTGAAGCTTTCTTT.

This chain joins TRBV7-2 and TRBJ2-7; 7 bases match TRBD1. V lost 5 bases and J lost 5; bases outside the gene matches: 12. Germline V lookup: CDR1 SGHTA, CDR2 FQGNSA. The CDR3 loop spans 15 amino acids. Here the CDR3 DNA reads TGTGCCAGCAGCCCTCAGGCAGGGGGAACGAACGAGCAGTACTTC. Amino acids: CASSPQAGGTNEQYF.

This clone was detected only a few times. The V call is TRBV19, the J call TRBJ1-5; 7 bases are a match to TRBD1. V lost 7 bases to trimming and J lost 7 bases; unmatched junction nucleotides: 10. Germline V gene lookup returns CDR1 LNHDA and CDR2 SQIVND (reference sequence). The CDR3 contains 14 residues. This CDR3 is CASTVQGLGQPQHF. The CDR3 bases are TGTGCCAGTACCGTACAGGGGTTAGGGCAGCCCCAGCATTTT.

The CDR3 nucleotides read TGTGCCAGCAGTTACTCGGGCGTGTACGAGACCCAGTACTTC. Translation: CASSYSGVYETQYF. The V and J genes are TRBV6-5 and TRBJ2-5; unclear D gene. V was shortened by 0 bases and J by 5 bases, with 10 bases between the two germline ends. Germline V gives CDR1 MNHEY, CDR2 SVGAGI. CDR3 length: 14 residues.

J is TRBJ2-2 and V is TRBV5-4; 7 bases fit TRBD2. CDR3 length equals 16 residues. J was trimmed by 6 bases and V by 3 bases; bases with no gene match: 11. Germline CDR1 reads SGHNT; CDR2 reads YYREEE (reference sequence). In DNA, the CDR3 is TGTGCCAGCAGCTCTGTGAGCGGGACTCGGGCCGGGGAGCTGTTTTTT. Protein product: CASSSVSGTRAGELFF.

This chain connects TRBV7-8 to TRBJ2-3; TRBD1 is a possible D gene (7 bases). There are 16 residues in the CDR3. Germline-derived CDR1 and CDR2 are SGHVS and FQNEAQ. V was trimmed by 0 bases and J by 3 bases, leaving 13 bases between them. The chain's CDR3 is CASSLALRGTTDTQYF. In DNA form, the CDR3 reads TGTGCCAGCAGCTTAGCGCTCAGGGGGACTACAGATACGCAGTATTTT. The full variable domain, its missing parts supplied by reference TRBV7-8 and TRBJ2-3, is GAGVSQSPRYKVAKRGQDVALRCDPISGHVSLFWYQQALGQGPEFLTYFQNEAQLDKSGLPSDRFFAERPEGSVSTLKIQRTQQEDSAVYLCASSLALRGTTDTQYFGPGTRLTVL.

V is TRBV6-6 and J is TRBJ2-1, with 10 bases fitting TRBD2. Per the germline V gene, CDR1 is MNHNY and CDR2 is SVGAGI (reference sequence). This CDR3 comprises 16 residues. V was pared by 1 base and J by 8 bases, with 8 bases of the junction left unmatched. The CDR3, as DNA: TGTGCCAGCAGTTACTTAACTAGCGGGGCTGTCGATGAGCAGTTCTTC. It specifies CASSYLTSGAVDEQFF.

The rearrangement joins TRBV7-2 to TRBJ2-2, with 14 bases fitting TRBD2. The CDR3 runs 19 residues. The V and J ends lost 5 bases and 7 bases, in that order; junction bases with no gene match: 15. In germline, CDR1 is SGHTA, CDR2 FQGNSA. The CDR3 reads CASSPPAGTSGRVVGELFF. The CDR3 bases are TGTGCCAGCAGCCCCCCCGCTGGGACTAGCGGGAGAGTAGTCGGGGAGCTGTTTTTT.

This clone was picked up one time. The chain combines TRBV9 with TRBJ2-3; D not resolved. This CDR3 is 15 amino acids long. Deletions cut 0 bases from V and 2 bases from J, with 10 bases between. Germline assignment: CDR1 SGDLS and CDR2 YYNGEE. The CDR3 is CASSVAPTSTDTQYF. The CDR3 region has the DNA TGTGCCAGCAGCGTAGCTCCAACATCCACAGATACGCAGTATTTT.

V and J are TRBV5-1 and TRBJ2-7; D is unresolved. The CDR3 is 15 amino acids. The V gene's germline CDR1 is SGHRS and CDR2 YFSETQ. With 8 bases removed from V and 1 base from J, the gap between germline ends came to 19 bases. The CDR3 here is CASLPHPDVSYEQYF. CDR3 bases: TGCGCCAGTCTCCCACACCCAGACGTTTCCTACGAGCAGTACTTC.

V gene TRBV7-3 combines with J gene TRBJ2-1, with 10 bases aligning to TRBD2. The CDR3 loop spans 16 amino acids. V shed 4 bases, J shed 3 bases, and the junction held 6 bases outside the gene matches. The germline V gene encodes CDR1 SGHTA and CDR2 FQGTGA. This CDR3 reads CASSYTGTSVYNEQFF. CDR3 bases: TGTGCCAGCAGCTACACCGGGACTAGCGTCTACAATGAGCAGTTCTTC.

J is TRBJ1-1 and V is TRBV27; D is possibly TRBD1 (5 bases). The CDR3 is 21 residues long. Per germline, CDR1 MNHEY and CDR2 SMNVEV (reference sequence). Trimming left V 1 base short and J 5 bases short, with 32 bases between. CDR3 region: CASSLLGVEGKVQPSRTEAFF. CDR3 sequence (DNA): TGTGCCAGCAGTTTATTAGGGGTGGAGGGAAAGGTTCAGCCAAGTAGGACTGAAGCTTTCTTT.

The chain is built from TRBV25-1 and TRBJ1-1, with TRBD1 identical over 7 bases. J was trimmed by 5 bases and V by 0 bases; bases with no gene match: 12. The germline gives CDR1 MGHDK, CDR2 SYGVNS. This CDR3 is built from 17 residues. The CDR3 loop is CASSEYRRQGSGTEAFF. CDR3 DNA: TGTGCCAGCAGTGAATATCGGCGACAGGGATCGGGGACTGAAGCTTTCTTT.

The genes are TRBV7-2 and TRBJ2-3, with D possibly TRBD2 on 6 matching bases. The CDR3 covers 15 residues. The V and J ends lost 0 bases and 6 bases respectively, with 13 bases between them. Germline V lookup: CDR1 SGHTA, CDR2 FQGNSA. Here the CDR3 DNA reads TGTGCCAGCAGCTTAGCGGGACTCCTGACGGATACGCAGTATTTT. Its protein is CASSLAGLLTDTQYF.

This chain joins TRBV18 and TRBJ1-1; 8 bases match TRBD1. J lost 0 bases, V lost 4 bases, and 13 bases had no gene match. Per germline, CDR1 KGHSH and CDR2 LQKENI. This CDR3 region has 18 residues. The CDR3 DNA is TGTGCCAGCTCACGCGACAGGGGTTGGGTTTCCATGAACACTGAAGCTTTCTTT. It translates to CASSRDRGWVSMNTEAFF.